This T cell receptor (beta chain) was sequenced during a study of blood T cell repertoires in COVID-19. Background on the study: Acute and convalescent COVID-19 specimens originated in the United States, Italy and Spain. T cells, B-cell-depleted T cells, or PBMCs provided the cDNA or gDNA that served as material.

Study processing details: Amplification of reference gene primers was used by the study to estimate nucleated cell counts. Sequencing used immunoSEQ multiplex PCR; TCRdb keeps in-frame clones, though not all of them. The V and J calls and the clone size are those of that table, but D and trimming were determined from the DNA. The data contain roughly 90,000 clones, approximately 89% of them singletons. This CDR3 is built from 18 residues. The ends were cut back, 1 base at V and 3 bases at J, with 19 bases in the middle. The germline V gene has CDR1 MNHNS and CDR2 SASEGT. This chain uses TRBV6-1 with TRBJ1-5, with D possibly matching TRBD1 (5 bases). Sequencing used peripheral blood. The sequence came from a man aged 50 to 60 with acute or convalescent COVID-19. CDR3 DNA: TGTGCCAGCAGTGAAGTTGGAGGGGTTGGGGGAACCAATCAGCCCCAGCATTTT. Amino acids: CASSEVGGVGGTNQPQHF.